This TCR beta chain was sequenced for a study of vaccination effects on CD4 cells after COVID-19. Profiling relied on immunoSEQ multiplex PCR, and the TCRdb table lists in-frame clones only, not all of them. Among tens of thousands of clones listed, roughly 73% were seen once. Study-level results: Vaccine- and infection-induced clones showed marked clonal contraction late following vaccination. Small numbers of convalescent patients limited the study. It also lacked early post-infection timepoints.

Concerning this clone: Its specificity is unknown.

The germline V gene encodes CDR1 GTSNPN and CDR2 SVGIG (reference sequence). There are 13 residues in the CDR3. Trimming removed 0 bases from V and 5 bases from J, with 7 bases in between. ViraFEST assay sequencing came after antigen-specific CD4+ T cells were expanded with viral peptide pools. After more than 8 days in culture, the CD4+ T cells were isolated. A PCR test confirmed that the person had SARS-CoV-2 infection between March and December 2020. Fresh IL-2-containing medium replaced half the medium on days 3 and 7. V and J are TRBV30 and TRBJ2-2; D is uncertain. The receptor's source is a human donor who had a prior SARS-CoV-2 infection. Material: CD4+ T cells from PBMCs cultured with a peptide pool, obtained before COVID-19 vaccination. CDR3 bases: TGTGCCTGGAGTGTTTGGGGAACCGGGGAGCTGTTTTTT. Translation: CAWSVWGTGELFF.